Listed here are 7 T cell receptor beta chains from one sample, sequenced in a study of early T cells in non-severe SARS-CoV-2 infection. TCRdb fed the 5' RACE reads into MiXCR, producing one record per CDR3 protein. Of about 76,000 distinct CDR3 sequences in the sample, approximately 10% were seen once. Sample: whole blood. The receptors here all came from an adult who was a healthcare worker with PCR-confirmed SARS-CoV-2 infection or an uninfected control (not recorded which).

This clonotype showed up just a few times. V and J are TRBV10-2 and TRBJ1-2; D is possibly TRBD1 (5 bases). Germline CDR1 reads WSHSY; CDR2 reads SAAADI. CDR3 size: 15 residues. Trimming removed 2 bases at V and 4 bases at J, with 14 bases between. The CDR3: CASSEGAGLSYGYTF. The DNA for the CDR3 is TGCGCCAGCAGTGAGGGGGCAGGGCTGAGCTATGGCTACACCTTC.

In this sample, this clonotype turned up a few times. The chain employs TRBV4-3 and TRBJ2-1; maybe TRBD2 (7 bases). Germline values: CDR1 LGHNA, CDR2 YSLEER. The ends were cut back, 4 bases at V and 10 bases at J, with 17 bases in the middle. This CDR3 comprises 14 residues. The CDR3 nucleotides are TGCGCCAGCAGCCCCGCGGCGGGGGCGCGAGAGCAGTTCTTC. Encoded protein: CASSPAAGAREQFF.

This clonotype appeared many times. This rearrangement joins TRBV11-2 to TRBJ2-5, with TRBD2 matching over 8 bases. The CDR3 extends over 17 amino acids. With V trimmed by 1 base and J by 0 bases, 7 bases remained unmatched. The germline V gene has CDR1 SGHAT and CDR2 FQNNGV. This CDR3 reads CASSLGVAGYDQETQYF. CDR3 nucleotide sequence: TGTGCCAGCAGCTTAGGGGTAGCGGGGTACGACCAAGAGACCCAGTACTTC. The whole variable domain, filled in from reference TRBV11-2 and TRBJ2-5, reads EAGVAQSPRYKIIEKRQSVAFWCNPISGHATLYWYQQILGQGPKLLIQFQNNGVVDDSQLPKDRFSAERLKGVDSTLKIQPAKLEDSAVYLCASSLGVAGYDQETQYFGPGTRLLVL.

This chain uses TRBV2 with TRBJ1-6; a weak D match, TRBD1 (6 bases). The length of the CDR3 is 16 residues. Deletions cut 5 bases from V and 0 bases from J, with 11 bases between. Germline lookup yields CDR1 SNHLY and CDR2 FYNNEI. The CDR3 loop reads CASSRDTRSYNSPLHF. The DNA for the CDR3 is TGTGCCAGCAGTCGGGACACCCGCTCCTATAATTCACCCCTCCACTTT.

This clonotype came up many times. V and J are TRBV7-9 and TRBJ1-6, with 8 bases identical to TRBD1. V lost 3 bases to trimming and J lost 9 bases; unmatched junction nucleotides: 7. CDR3 size: 15 residues. Germline CDR1 and CDR2: SEHNR and FQNEAQ (reference sequence). The CDR3 region has the DNA TGTGCCAGCAGCTTGGCGGCAGGGGGCTTTTCACCCCTCCACTTT. Its translation is CASSLAAGGFSPLHF.

The V call is TRBV7-3, the J call TRBJ2-1; no clear D gene. Germline V CDR1 and CDR2: SGHTA, FQGTGA. The V gene lost 3 bases and the J gene lost 7 bases, with 10 bases spanning the gap. CDR3 size: 13 residues. The CDR3 protein is CASSFRTENEQFF. The CDR3, as DNA: TGTGCCAGCAGCTTTCGGACGGAGAATGAGCAGTTCTTC.

The table lists this clonotype with many counts. As DNA, the CDR3 is TGCAGCGTTGGAGGGGGTTTCGGGAGCTCTTACAATGAGCAGTTCTTC. It yields the protein CSVGGGFGSSYNEQFF. This rearrangement joins TRBV29-1 to TRBJ2-1; either TRBD1 or TRBD2 may fit D (6 bases each). The CDR3 runs to 16 residues. Looked up from germline, CDR1 is SQVTM and CDR2 is ANQGSEA. The V gene lost 4 bases and the J gene lost 4 bases, with 20 bases spanning the gap.